This entry describes one T cell receptor (beta chain). This entry belongs to a study of shared clonotypes between healthy human individuals. The table came from immunoSEQ multiplex PCR; TCRdb's copy has only in-frame clones and leaves some out. This sample has some 2,500,000 clones; 80% to 95% occur once, and the top ten carry 0.3% to 0.4%. The CDR3 spans 16 residues. V lost 5 bases to trimming and J lost 4 bases; unmatched junction nucleotides: 12. The V gene's germline CDR1 is SEHNR and CDR2 FQNEAQ (reference sequence). Sequenced sample: naive CD4+ T cells from PBMCs. Regarding subset: CD45RA+ positively selected. The rearrangement links TRBV7-9 to TRBJ1-2, with 8 bases fitting TRBD1. This clonotype originated in a man aged 18 to 29 in good health. Some clones in this sample may be carry-over from other donors' samples. The CDR3 DNA reads TGTGCCAGCAGCCTTTCGACCCCAGGGGGCCTCTATGGCTACACCTTC. Translation gives CASSLSTPGGLYGYTF.